The clone carrying this T cell receptor (beta chain) was found a few times. Its antigen is unknown. TCRdb re-derived calls from the 5' RACE reads in MiXCR, one entry per CDR3 protein. The table records roughly 550,000 distinct CDR3 sequences, just over 20% of them present only once. The sample belongs to a study of T-cell memory formation after mild COVID-19. Whole-study results and caveats: CD4+ contracting clones were found mainly in CM and EM, and CD8+ ones in EMRA. Contracting clones from day 15 to 85 showed balanced CD4/CD8; later expanders favored CD4+. Confirmation of SARS-CoV-2 specificity was lacking for second-wave clones peaking day 37.

CDR1 and CDR2 from the germline V gene are GTSNPN and SVGIG (reference sequence). CDR3 length: 15 residues. V was pared by 0 bases and J by 2 bases, with 12 bases between. Sequenced material: PBMCs or a T cell subset sorted from them (not recorded which). The chain combines TRBV30 with TRBJ2-3; a possible D gene is TRBD2 (5 bases). The receptor was isolated from an adult woman who had mild COVID-19 (a few samples of this study predate the infection). Cell type and time point are not known. CDR3 DNA: TGTGCCTGGAGTGTAAGGAGCGGCTACACAGATACGCAGTATTTT. This sequence encodes CAWSVRSGYTDTQYF.